This TCR beta chain was sequenced in a study of CD8 T cells in Susac syndrome. The CDR3 covers 12 residues. V trimming: 8 bases; J trimming: 7 bases; junction bases outside the gene matches: 5. The germline CDR1 and CDR2 sequences are SNHLY and FYNNEI. It was with random hexamers that roughly 0.45 to 1 ug RNA was reverse transcribed. Amplification of TCR beta CDR3 across 54 Vbeta and 13 Jbeta was performed with immunoSEQ multiplex PCR. TCRdb reanalysed the immunoSEQ multiplex PCR reads using MiXCR and keeps one entry per CDR3 protein. The sample yields about 140,000 distinct CDR3 sequences, 94% seen once. The healthy controls were matched to patients by age and sex. FACS was used to enrich TEMRA cells, whereas the CD8+ and CD4+ T cells were obtained by negative isolation.

The genes are TRBV2 and TRBJ2-1; TRBD2 aligns across 7 bases. The sequencing sample was made of CD8+ T cells from PBMCs. The clonotype was recovered from a human donor in good health. The CDR3 nucleotides read TGTGCCAGCGGGAGGGAGTTGAATGAGCAGTTCTTC. Its translation: CASGRELNEQFF.